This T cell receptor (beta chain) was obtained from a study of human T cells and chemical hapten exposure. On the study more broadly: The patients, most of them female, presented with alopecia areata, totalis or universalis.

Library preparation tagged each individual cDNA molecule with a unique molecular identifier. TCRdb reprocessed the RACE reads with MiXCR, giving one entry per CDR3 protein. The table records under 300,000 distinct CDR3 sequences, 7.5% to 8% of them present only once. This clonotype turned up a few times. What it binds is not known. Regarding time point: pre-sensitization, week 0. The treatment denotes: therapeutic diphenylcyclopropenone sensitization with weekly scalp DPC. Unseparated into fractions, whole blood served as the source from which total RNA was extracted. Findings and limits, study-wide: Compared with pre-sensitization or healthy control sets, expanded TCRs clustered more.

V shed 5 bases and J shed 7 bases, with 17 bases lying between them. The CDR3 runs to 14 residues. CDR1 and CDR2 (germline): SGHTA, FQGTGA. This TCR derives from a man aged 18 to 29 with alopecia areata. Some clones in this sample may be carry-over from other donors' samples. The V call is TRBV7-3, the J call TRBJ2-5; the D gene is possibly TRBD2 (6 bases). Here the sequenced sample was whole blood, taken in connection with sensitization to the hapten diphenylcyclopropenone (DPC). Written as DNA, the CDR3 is TGTGCCAGCAGCCCCGGACCGGGGGTGGCGACCCAGTACTTC. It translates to CASSPGPGVATQYF.